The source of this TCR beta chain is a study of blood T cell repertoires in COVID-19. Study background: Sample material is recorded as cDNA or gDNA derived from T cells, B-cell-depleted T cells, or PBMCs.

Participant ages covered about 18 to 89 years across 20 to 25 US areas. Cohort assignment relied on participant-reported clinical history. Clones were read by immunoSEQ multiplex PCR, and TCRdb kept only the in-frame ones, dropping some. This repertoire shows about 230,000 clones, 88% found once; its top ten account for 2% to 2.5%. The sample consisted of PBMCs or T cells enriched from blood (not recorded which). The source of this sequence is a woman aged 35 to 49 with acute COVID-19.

The CDR3 region is CASTQGDRGGYNEQFF. The CDR3 DNA reads as TGTGCCAGCACCCAAGGGGACAGGGGAGGTTACAATGAGCAGTTCTTC. This chain links TRBV9 with TRBJ2-1, with 10 bases identical to TRBD1. This CDR3 is built from 16 residues. Germline V CDR1 and CDR2: SGDLS, YYNGEE. The V segment lost 6 bases and the J segment 4 bases; nucleotides outside the gene matches: 10. Variable domain in full (rest from reference TRBV9 and TRBJ2-1): DSGVTQTPKHLITATGQRVTLRCSPRSGDLSVYWYQQSLDQGLQFLIQYYNGEERAKGNILERFSAQQFPDLHSELNLSSLELGDSALYFCASTQGDRGGYNEQFFGPGTRLTVL.